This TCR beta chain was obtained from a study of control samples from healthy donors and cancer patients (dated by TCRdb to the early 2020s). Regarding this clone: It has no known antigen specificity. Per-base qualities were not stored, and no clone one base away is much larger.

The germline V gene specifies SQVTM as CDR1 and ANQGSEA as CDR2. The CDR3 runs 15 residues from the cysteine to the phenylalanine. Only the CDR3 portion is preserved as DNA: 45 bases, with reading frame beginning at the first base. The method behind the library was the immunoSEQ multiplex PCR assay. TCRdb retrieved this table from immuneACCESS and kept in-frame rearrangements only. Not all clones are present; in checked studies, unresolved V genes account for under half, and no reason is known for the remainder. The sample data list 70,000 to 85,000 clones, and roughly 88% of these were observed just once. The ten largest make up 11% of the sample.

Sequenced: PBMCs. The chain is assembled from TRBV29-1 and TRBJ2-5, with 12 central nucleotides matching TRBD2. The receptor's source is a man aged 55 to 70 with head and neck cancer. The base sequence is TGCAGTGGATGGACTAGCGGGAAGGGGGGGGAGACCCAGTACTTC. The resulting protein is CSGWTSGKGGETQYF. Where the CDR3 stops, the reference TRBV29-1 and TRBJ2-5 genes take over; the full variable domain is SAVISQKPSRDICQRGTSLTIQCQVDSQVTMMFWYRQQPGQSLTLIATANQGSEATYESGFVIDKFPISRPNLTFSTLTVSNMSPEDSSIYLCSGWTSGKGGETQYFGPGTRLLVL.